This T cell receptor beta chain came from a study of cytotoxic CD8 clonotypes in ibrutinib-treated CLL. In the study overall: Results showed roughly 25 partial and 2 complete responses; following median approximately 73 months, approximately 15 remained remitted, approximately 12 advanced. It was after a median roughly 13 months of treatment, range 6 to 36, that response samples were taken. Whole-study findings and limits: Starting clonality was above that of age-matched healthy donors and tracked circulating CD8+ T-cell counts.

This CDR3 is built from 15 residues. Germline CDR1 is SNHLY and CDR2 is FYNNEI. V shed 5 bases and J 2 bases; nucleotides not matched to a gene: 8. Repertoires were generated with immunoSEQ multiplex PCR, while TCRdb's copy carries only in-frame clones and drops some. The sample has just over 200,000 clones; just over 70% are singletons. A remark on this clone: Its specificity is not known.

This specimen consisted of PBMCs, obtained after 12 months of ibrutinib treatment. The V and J genes are TRBV2 and TRBJ1-2; 7 nucleotides agree with TRBD1. This clonotype was obtained from a human donor with chronic lymphocytic leukemia. The CDR3 DNA follows: TGTGCCAGCAGTCAAGACAGGGCCAGGAACTATGGCTACACCTTC. Protein product: CASSQDRARNYGYTF.